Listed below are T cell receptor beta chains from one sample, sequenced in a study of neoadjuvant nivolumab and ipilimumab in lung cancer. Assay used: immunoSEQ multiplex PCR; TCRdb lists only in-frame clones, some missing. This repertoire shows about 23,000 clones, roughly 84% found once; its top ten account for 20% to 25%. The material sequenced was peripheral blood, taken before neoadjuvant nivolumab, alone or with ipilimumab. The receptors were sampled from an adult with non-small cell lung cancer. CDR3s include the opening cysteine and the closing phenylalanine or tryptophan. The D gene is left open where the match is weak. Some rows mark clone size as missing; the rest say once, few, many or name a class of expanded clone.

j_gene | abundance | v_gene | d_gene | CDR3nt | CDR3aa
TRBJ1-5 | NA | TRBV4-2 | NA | TGTGCCAGCAGCCAAGATCTTGGGGGACATCAGCCCCAGCATTTT | CASSQDLGGHQPQHF
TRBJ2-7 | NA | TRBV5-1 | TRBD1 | TGCGCCAGCAGCTCACAGGGGGCAACCGGGGACGAGCAGTACTTC | CASSSQGATGDEQYF
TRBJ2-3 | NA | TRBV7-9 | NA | TGTGCCAGCAGCTTTGGAGAGTTCGGGGATACGCAGTATTTT | CASSFGEFGDTQYF
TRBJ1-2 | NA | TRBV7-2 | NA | TGTGCCAGCAGCTTAGGTCCAGGGGTAGCTAACTATGGCTACACCTTC | CASSLGPGVANYGYTF
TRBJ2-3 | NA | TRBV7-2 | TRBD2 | TGTGCCAGCAGCGCGGGAGCGGGAGGCATAACTCCAGATACGCAGTATTTT | CASSAGAGGITPDTQYF
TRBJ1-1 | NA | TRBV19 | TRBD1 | TGTGCCAGTAGTATGTCGACAGGGGGAGGGGGCACTGAAGCTTTCTTT | CASSMSTGGGGTEAFF
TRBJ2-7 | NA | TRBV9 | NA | TGTGCCAGCAGCGTTGGCCTTTCCTACGAGCAGTACTTC | CASSVGLSYEQYF
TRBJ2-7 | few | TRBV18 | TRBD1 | TGTGCCAGCTCCGCGAGCTGGACAGGGGAAAACGAGCAGTACTTC | CASSASWTGENEQYF
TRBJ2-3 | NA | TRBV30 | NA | TGTGCCTGGAGTCAGGCAGATACGCAGTATTTT | CAWSQADTQYF
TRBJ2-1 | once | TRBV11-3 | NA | TGTGCCAGCAGCCCTCTGGCGGGCAGCGATGAGCAGTTCTTC | CASSPLAGSDEQFF
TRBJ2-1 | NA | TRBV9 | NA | TGTGCCAGCACCATAAGGGTCTTTGACAATGAGCAGTTCTTC | CASTIRVFDNEQFF
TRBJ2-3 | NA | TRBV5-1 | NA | TGCGCCAGCAGCCCGGGAAGGGGAACAGATACGCAGTATTTT | CASSPGRGTDTQYF
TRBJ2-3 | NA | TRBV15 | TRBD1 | TGTGCCACCAGCGGACAGGTCACATCAGATACGCAGTATTTT | CATSGQVTSDTQYF
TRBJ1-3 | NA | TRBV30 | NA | TGTGCTTGGAGTGTCCTTCACTCTGGAAACACCATATATTTT | CAWSVLHSGNTIYF
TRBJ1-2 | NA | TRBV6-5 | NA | TGTGCCAGCAGCCAGGTCCGGGACGGCCCCTATGGCTACACCTTC | CASSQVRDGPYGYTF
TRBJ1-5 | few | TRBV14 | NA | TGTGCCAGCAGCCAGACACGAACCCAGCCCCAGCATTTT | CASSQTRTQPQHF
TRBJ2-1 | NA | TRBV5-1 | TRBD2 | TGCGCCAGCAGCGATAGCGGGGGTGAGCAGTTCTTC | CASSDSGGEQFF
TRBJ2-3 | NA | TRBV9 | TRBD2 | TGTGCCAGCAGCCCCGGGAGGTTCAGCACAGATACGCAGTATTTT | CASSPGRFSTDTQYF
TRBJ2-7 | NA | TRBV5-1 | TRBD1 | TGCGCCAGCAGCTCAACCGGGACAGGGGCCCACGAGCAGTACTTC | CASSSTGTGAHEQYF
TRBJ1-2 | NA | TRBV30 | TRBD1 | TGTGCCTGGAGCCGGACAGGGGAGGATGGCTACACCTTC | CAWSRTGEDGYTF
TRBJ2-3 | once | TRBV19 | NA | TGTGCCAGTAGTATCTACGGCACAGATACGCAGTATTTT | CASSIYGTDTQYF
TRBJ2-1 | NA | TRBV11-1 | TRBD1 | TGTGCCAGCAGCTTAACAAGAAGTGGGCAGGGGGCTTCGTTCTTC | CASSLTRSGQGASFF
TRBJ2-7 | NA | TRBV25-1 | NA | TGTGCCAGCAGTGCCACCCGGTCTCGCCACGAGCAGTACTTC | CASSATRSRHEQYF
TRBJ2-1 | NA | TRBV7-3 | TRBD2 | TGTGCCAGCAGCTTAATAGCGGGAGGGGATGAGCAGTTCTTC | CASSLIAGGDEQFF
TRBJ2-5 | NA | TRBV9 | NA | TGTGCCAGCAGCGTAGAAGGCAGGGAGACCCAGTACTTC | CASSVEGRETQYF
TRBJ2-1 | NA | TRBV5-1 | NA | TGCGCCAGCAGCTGGGGCGGCGGAGACGGGAATGAGCAGTTCTTC | CASSWGGGDGNEQFF
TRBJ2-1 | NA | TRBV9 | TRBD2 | TGTGCCAGCAGCGTAGTTGGCGGGAGCATGTTCTTC | CASSVVGGSMFF
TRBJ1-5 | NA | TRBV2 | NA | TGTGCCAGCAGTGAATTCGGAGATAATCAGCCCCAGCATTTT | CASSEFGDNQPQHF
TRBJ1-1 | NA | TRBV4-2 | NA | TGTGCCAGCAGCCAAGAGGAAGGGAGAGGGTTGGGGACTGAAGCTTTCTTT | CASSQEEGRGLGTEAFF
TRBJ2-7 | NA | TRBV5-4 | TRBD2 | TGTGCCAGCAGCTTGTGGGGGGGGACTAGCGGGAACACCTACGAGCAGTACTTC | CASSLWGGTSGNTYEQYF
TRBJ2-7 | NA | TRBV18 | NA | TGTGCCAGCTCCTCCGCAACAGGGAGCGAGCAGTACTTC | CASSSATGSEQYF
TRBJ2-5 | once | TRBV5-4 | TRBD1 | TGTGCCAGCAGCTCCCAGGGGGCGGAGACCCAGTACTTC | CASSSQGAETQYF
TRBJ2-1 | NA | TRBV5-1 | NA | TGCGCCAGCAGCGTCCAGAGTGGACCTATAGGGGATGAGCAGTTCTTC | CASSVQSGPIGDEQFF
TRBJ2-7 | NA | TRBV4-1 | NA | TGCGCCAGCAGCCAAGGGGGCTCTCTCTACGAGCAGTACTTC | CASSQGGSLYEQYF
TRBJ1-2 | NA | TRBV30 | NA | TGTGCCTGGAGTGTAGGAGGGGAGGACTATGGCTACACCTTC | CAWSVGGEDYGYTF
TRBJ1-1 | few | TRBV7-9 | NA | TGTGCCAGCAGCTTAAGCCGAAAAGCTTTCTTT | CASSLSRKAFF
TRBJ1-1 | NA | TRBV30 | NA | TGTGCCTGGAGTGCAACAGCTTTGAACACTGAAGCTTTCTTT | CAWSATALNTEAFF
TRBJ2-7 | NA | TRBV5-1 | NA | TGCGCCAGCAGCCTTACGGGGGACAGCTCCTACGAGCAGTACTTC | CASSLTGDSSYEQYF
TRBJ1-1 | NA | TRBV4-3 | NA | TGCGCCAGCAGCCAAGACGGGGGGCGAGAAGACACTGAAGCTTTCTTT | CASSQDGGREDTEAFF
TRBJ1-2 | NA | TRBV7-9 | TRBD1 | TGTGCCAGCAGCCAGAGCCAGGGGGAGGGCAACTATGGCTACACCTTC | CASSQSQGEGNYGYTF
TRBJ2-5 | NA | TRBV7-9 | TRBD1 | TGTGCCAGCAGCTCCGGGACAGGGGTCTGGGAGACCCAGTACTTC | CASSSGTGVWETQYF
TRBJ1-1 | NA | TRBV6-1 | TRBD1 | TGTGCCAGCAGTCAAGGGGGCCGCACTGAAGCTTTCTTT | CASSQGGRTEAFF
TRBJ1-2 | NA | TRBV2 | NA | TGTGCCAGCAGTGTCGGGGGTCTCTATGGCTACACCTTC | CASSVGGLYGYTF
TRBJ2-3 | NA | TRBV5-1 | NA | TGCGCCAGCAGAAACCCTAGCACAGATACGCAGTATTTT | CASRNPSTDTQYF
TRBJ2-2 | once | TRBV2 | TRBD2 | TGTGCCAGCGGAGGTAGCGGGAGGGGTCAGGAGCTGTTTTTT | CASGGSGRGQELFF
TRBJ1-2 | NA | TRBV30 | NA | TGTGCCTGGAGTGTGGCCTCAAACTATGGCTACACCTTC | CAWSVASNYGYTF
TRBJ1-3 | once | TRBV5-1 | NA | TGCGCCAGCAGCCCCGGCGGGGCGGGAAACACCATATATTTT | CASSPGGAGNTIYF
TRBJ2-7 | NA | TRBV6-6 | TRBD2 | TGTGCCAGCAGCTATGGGGCGGGAGGTGGGTACGAGCAGTACTTC | CASSYGAGGGYEQYF
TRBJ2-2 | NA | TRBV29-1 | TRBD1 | TGCAGCGTGAGACAGGGTGGCGCCGGGGAGCTGTTTTTT | CSVRQGGAGELFF
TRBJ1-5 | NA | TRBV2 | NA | TGTGCCAGCAGTGTGGGCAGGGGTAGCAATCAGCCCCAGCATTTT | CASSVGRGSNQPQHF
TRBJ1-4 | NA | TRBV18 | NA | TGTGCCAGCTCACCAGGCAGACCAACTAATGAAAAACTGTTTTTT | CASSPGRPTNEKLFF
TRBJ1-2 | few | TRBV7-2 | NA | TGTGCCAGCAGCCCCGGGACCTATGGCTACACCTTC | CASSPGTYGYTF
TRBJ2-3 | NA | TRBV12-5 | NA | TGTGCTAGTGGTGAGGGAATGACGGGTACGCAGTATTTT | CASGEGMTGTQYF
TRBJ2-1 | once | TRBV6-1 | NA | TGTGCCAGCAGTGAAGTCAGGCTACAGGTCAGTGAGCAGTTCTTC | CASSEVRLQVSEQFF